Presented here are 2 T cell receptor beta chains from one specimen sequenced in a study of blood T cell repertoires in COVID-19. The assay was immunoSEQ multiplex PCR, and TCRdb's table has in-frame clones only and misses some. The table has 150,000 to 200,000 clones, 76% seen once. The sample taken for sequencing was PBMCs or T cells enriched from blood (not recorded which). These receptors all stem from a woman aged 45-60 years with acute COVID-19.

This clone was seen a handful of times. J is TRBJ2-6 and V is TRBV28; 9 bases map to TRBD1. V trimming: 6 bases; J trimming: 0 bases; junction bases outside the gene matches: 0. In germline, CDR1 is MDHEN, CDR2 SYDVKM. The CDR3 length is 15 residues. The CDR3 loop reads CASRTGGSGANVLTF. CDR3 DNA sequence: TGTGCCAGCAGGACAGGGGGCTCTGGGGCCAACGTCCTGACTTTC.

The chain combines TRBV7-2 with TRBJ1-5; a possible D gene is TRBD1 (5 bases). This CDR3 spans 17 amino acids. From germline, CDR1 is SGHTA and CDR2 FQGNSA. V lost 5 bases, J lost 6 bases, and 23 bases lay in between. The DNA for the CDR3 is TGTGCCAGCAGCACAAGAGGAAGCACAGCGGGGCCTCAGCCCCAGCATTTT. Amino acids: CASSTRGSTAGPQPQHF.